This T cell receptor (beta chain) was profiled in a study of cytomegalovirus exposure and HLA in healthy donors. Study as a whole: Early released data had tens of millions of unique TCRs, all coming from HLA-typed donors. Among the 398 genotyped donors, more than 70% were placed in the Caucasian-associated ancestry cluster.

V was shortened by 0 bases and J by 1 base, with 16 bases between the two germline ends. The CDR3 runs to 17 residues. Looked up from germline, CDR1 is SGHTS and CDR2 is YDEGEE. Remarks on this clone: Its antigen is unidentified.

The study's findings and limits: Fewer N-insertions (relative to the roughly 700-donor mean) were reportedly seen in an Asian-associated ancestry cluster in a later analysis.

The primer mix had 60 Vbeta and 13 Jbeta primers. Profiled with immunoSEQ multiplex PCR; TCRdb holds only in-frame clones, not every one. Of some 130,000 clones listed, about 70% are singletons. The sample consisted of PBMCs. This sequence originates from a male donor in good health and CMV-seronegative. The chain is built from TRBV5-8 and TRBJ1-1, with D possibly TRBD1 on 5 matching bases. CDR3 residues: CASSLAGWQGWNTEAFF. The CDR3, as DNA: TGTGCCAGCAGCTTGGCCGGGTGGCAGGGTTGGAACACTGAAGCTTTCTTT.